The 16 T cell receptor beta chains listed next were all sequenced from one sample in a study of blood T cells in healthy people across ages. With a J-beta primer mix and a sample-barcoded 5' primer, a second PCR ran 7 to 11 cycles. One entry per CDR3 protein results from TCRdb running MiXCR on the 5' RACE reads. The profile shows some 760,000 distinct CDR3 sequences, 25% of them singletons. A further study also used this sample, focusing on T cells of mothers and their children.

Sequencing input: blood. These TCRs come from a boy between 10 and 17 years old in good health.

This clonotype was seen only a few times. V gene TRBV27 combines with J gene TRBJ2-1; either TRBD1 or TRBD2 may supply D (5 bases each). Germline V gives CDR1 MNHEY, CDR2 SMNVEV (reference sequence). Trimming stripped 5 bases from V and 8 bases from J, with 16 bases between. The CDR3 contains 14 residues. CDR3 nucleotide sequence: TGTGCCAGCAGTACAACCGGGACGATAGATGAGCAGTTCTTC. Translation: CASSTTGTIDEQFF.

This clonotype was counted only a few times. The chain joins TRBV19 to TRBJ2-5, with 10 bases identical to TRBD2. Gene TRBJ2-1 matches the end of the DNA better, so the J call may be wrong. CDR1 is LNHDA and CDR2 is SQIVND in the germline V gene (reference sequence). The CDR3 loop spans 15 amino acids. CDR3 protein: CASAFLAGDYNEQFF. The CDR3 region has the DNA TGTGCCAGTGCCTTTCTAGCGGGGGACTACAATGAGCAGTTCTTC.

This clonotype was seen a handful of times. CDR3 sequence (DNA): TGCGCCAGCAGCCCGGTTCTGGGTGTCCCTTTGACCCCCTACACCTTC. This encodes CASSPVLGVPLTPYTF. The chain employs TRBV5-1 and TRBJ1-2; D gene ambiguous. In germline, CDR1 is SGHRS, CDR2 YFSETQ. The CDR3 is made up of 16 amino acids. V was clipped by 4 bases and J by 10 bases, with 26 bases between them. Together with reference TRBV5-1 and TRBJ1-2, the CDR3 gives the full variable domain: KAGVTQTPRYLIKTRGQQVTLSCSPISGHRSVSWYQQTPGQGLQFLFEYFSETQRNKGNFPGRFSGRQFSNSRSEMNVSTLELGDSALYLCASSPVLGVPLTPYTFGSGTRLTVV.

This clonotype has just a few counts. This rearrangement joins TRBV7-9 to TRBJ2-2; unclear D gene. The ends were cut back, 2 bases at V and 7 bases at J, with 14 bases in the middle. Germline V gene lookup returns CDR1 SEHNR and CDR2 FQNEAQ (reference sequence). The CDR3 contains 15 residues. CDR3 in DNA: TGTGCCAGCAGCTTATTGATTGATTACGGCGGGGAGCTGTTTTTT. Amino acids: CASSLLIDYGGELFF.

The chain combines TRBV25-1 with TRBJ2-5, with TRBD1 as a possible D gene (5 bases). The CDR3 totals 16 residues. Germline V gene lookup returns CDR1 MGHDK and CDR2 SYGVNS. V was trimmed by 2 bases and J by 3 bases, leaving 16 bases between them. CDR3: CASSEPGRQTKETQYF. CDR3 bases: TGTGCCAGCAGTGAACCCGGTCGACAGACGAAAGAGACCCAGTACTTC.

This clonotype was observed a few times. This CDR3 reads CATSDSSYNSPLHF. The DNA for the CDR3 is TGTGCCACCAGTGACAGCTCCTATAATTCACCCCTCCACTTT. The V and J genes are TRBV24-1 and TRBJ1-6; D remains ambiguous. Trimming took 4 bases from V and 0 from J, leaving 3 bases between them. CDR1 and CDR2 from the germline V gene are KGHDR and SFDVKD. CDR3 size: 14 residues.

This chain links TRBV5-1 with TRBJ2-1; 8 bases match TRBD1. The CDR3 consists of 14 residues. J lost 7 bases, V lost 4 bases, and 7 bases had no gene match. Germline lookup yields CDR1 SGHRS and CDR2 YFSETQ. CDR3 bases: TGCGCCAGCAGCCCCACGGACAGGGTGAATGAGCAGTTCTTC. Translated: CASSPTDRVNEQFF.

This clonotype was picked up a small number of times. V gene TRBV28 combines with J gene TRBJ1-5, with D perhaps TRBD1 (6 bases). The CDR3 covers 15 residues. The germline V gene has CDR1 MDHEN and CDR2 SYDVKM. V was shortened by 5 bases and J by 0 bases, with 11 bases between the two germline ends. CDR3 nucleotides: TGTGCCAGCAGTACAGGGAAGTATAGCAATCAGCCCCAGCATTTT. It is translated as CASSTGKYSNQPQHF.

The table lists this clonotype with a few counts. This chain links TRBV5-1 with TRBJ1-2; no clear D gene. V dropped 0 bases and J dropped 0 bases, with 6 bases sitting between them. Germline V gene lookup returns CDR1 SGHRS and CDR2 YFSETQ. This CDR3 contains 14 residues. The CDR3 sequence is CASSLGHTNYGYTF. In DNA, the CDR3 is TGCGCCAGCAGCTTGGGCCATACTAACTATGGCTACACCTTC.

The V gene is TRBV20-1, the J gene TRBJ2-5; D remains ambiguous. Trimming removed 5 bases from V and 3 bases from J, with 10 bases in between. CDR3 length equals 12 residues. Per germline, CDR1 DFQATT and CDR2 SNEGSKA (reference sequence). For the CDR3, the DNA is TGCAGTGCTGCTGGACGGGAAGAGACCCAGTACTTC. Residues: CSAAGREETQYF.

The genes are TRBV6-2 or TRBV6-3 and TRBJ2-7, with D unclear. The J call is uncertain, as TRBJ2-1 better fits the DNA end. The CDR3 contains 13 residues. Germline V lookup: CDR1 MNHEY, CDR2 SVGEGT. For the CDR3, the DNA is TGTGCCAGCAGTTACTCTCAGAACAATGAGCAGTTCTTC. It specifies CASSYSQNNEQFF.

The chain's CDR3 is CASSLRRQGRTTNEKLFF. For the CDR3, the DNA is TGTGCCAGCAGCTTGAGACGCCAGGGGAGGACAACTAATGAAAAACTGTTTTTT. V gene TRBV5-6 combines with J gene TRBJ1-4; tentative D call: TRBD1 (6 bases). Germline V lookup: CDR1 SGHDT, CDR2 YYEEEE. The CDR3 is 18 amino acids. V was trimmed by 1 base and J by 0 bases, leaving 16 bases between them.

The sample holds one count of this clonotype. The chain uses TRBV7-2 and TRBJ2-3, with 8 bases lining up with TRBD2. The junction had 8 bases not matched to a gene; V was cut back by 5 bases and J by 1 base. CDR3 length: 16 amino acids. The germline V gene has CDR1 SGHTA and CDR2 FQGNSA. The CDR3 protein is CASSIGAGGGTDTQYF. CDR3 sequence (DNA): TGTGCCAGCAGCATAGGGGCGGGGGGTGGCACAGATACGCAGTATTTT.

This clonotype showed up just a few times. The genes are TRBV10-3 and TRBJ2-5; 10 nucleotides line up with TRBD2. The end of the DNA fits TRBJ2-7 better, so the J call may be wrong. There are 13 residues in the CDR3. Germline CDR1 ENHRY, CDR2 SYGVKD. CDR3 bases: TGTGCCATCAGCACTAGCGGGACATACGAGCAGTACTTC. This translates into CAISTSGTYEQYF.

This clonotype was detected only a few times. J is TRBJ2-7 and V is TRBV28, with D possibly being TRBD2 (7 bases). The tail of the sequence fits TRBJ2-1 better, so the J call may be wrong. The CDR3 contains 16 residues. Germline V gene sequence: CDR1 MDHEN, CDR2 SYDVKM. For the CDR3, the DNA is TGTGCCAGCAGTTCCCATGGGAGGGGGGGCTCTGATGAGCAGTTCTTC. The encoded protein is CASSSHGRGGSDEQFF.

The rearrangement links TRBV20-1 to TRBJ1-5; D not certain. With 3 bases removed from V and 4 bases from J, the gap between germline ends came to 16 bases. This CDR3 spans 15 amino acids. The germline gives CDR1 DFQATT, CDR2 SNEGSKA (reference sequence). Written as DNA, the CDR3 is TGCAGTGCTAGGGGAACCGGGATCAGGAATCAGCCCCAGCATTTT. Translation: CSARGTGIRNQPQHF.